These 11 T cell receptor beta chains originate from one sample sequenced in a study of blood T cells in healthy people across ages. Sample-barcoded 5' priming and a J-beta primer mix drove a second PCR of about 7 to 11 cycles. TCRdb analysed the 5' RACE reads with MiXCR anew, one entry per CDR3 protein. This sample yields approximately 790,000 distinct CDR3 sequences, of which 60% to 80% are seen a single time; 28% belongs to the top ten. The sequencing input was blood. The receptors derive from a man aged 25-45 years in good health.

The V gene is TRBV9, the J gene TRBJ2-3; possibly TRBD2 for D (5 bases). Germline V gene lookup returns CDR1 SGDLS and CDR2 YYNGEE. V dropped 3 bases and J dropped 8 bases, with 16 bases sitting between them. There are 14 residues in the CDR3. The CDR3 protein is CASSASGERLTQYF. The CDR3 coding sequence is TGTGCCAGCAGCGCCTCCGGGGAAAGACTTACGCAGTATTTT.

This clonotype was detected a few times. V is TRBV10-3 and J is TRBJ1-2; D is uncertain. From germline, CDR1 is ENHRY and CDR2 SYGVKD. The CDR3 sequence is 12 residues long. Trimming removed 4 bases at V and 1 base at J, with 4 bases between. The CDR3, as DNA: TGTGCCATCAGTGCAAGTAACTATGGCTACACCTTC. The encoded protein is CAISASNYGYTF.

The chain uses TRBV12-3 or TRBV12-4 and TRBJ2-1; possibly TRBD1 for D (6 bases). The ends were cut back, 6 bases at V and 2 bases at J, with 11 bases in the middle. The CDR3 runs to 14 residues. The CDR3 region is CASSGEGAYNEQFF. In DNA form, the CDR3 reads TGTGCCAGCAGCGGCGAGGGGGCCTACAATGAGCAGTTCTTC.

This clonotype turned up a few times. The chain carries TRBV7-9 and TRBJ2-1; unclear D gene. This CDR3 is 13 amino acids long. Germline values: CDR1 SEHNR, CDR2 FQNEAQ (reference sequence). Trimming took 2 bases from V and 6 from J, leaving 8 bases between them. Here the CDR3 DNA reads TGTGCCAGCAGCTTAAATGATCCCAATGAGCAGTTCTTC. Its protein product is CASSLNDPNEQFF.

The chain recombines TRBV12-3 or TRBV12-4 with TRBJ2-7; 11 bases agree with TRBD2. V shed 6 bases and J 3 bases; nucleotides not matched to a gene: 7. This CDR3 has 15 residues. The CDR3: CASSRGTSGSYEQYF. The CDR3 DNA reads as TGTGCCAGCAGCCGCGGGACTAGCGGAAGCTACGAGCAGTACTTC.

This clonotype was seen only a few times. The chain employs TRBV9 and TRBJ2-1, with 9 bases matching TRBD1. V shed 4 bases, J shed 8 bases, and the junction held 7 bases outside the gene matches. The V gene's germline CDR1 is SGDLS and CDR2 YYNGEE. CDR3 length equals 14 residues. The CDR3 sequence: CASSPGQGRHEQFF. CDR3 DNA: TGTGCCAGCAGCCCTGGACAGGGGAGGCATGAGCAGTTCTTC.

V gene TRBV7-2 combines with J gene TRBJ1-5, with D maybe TRBD1 (5 bases). The V gene lost 1 base and the J gene lost 3 bases, with 13 bases spanning the gap. CDR1 is SGHTA, CDR2 FQGNSA, per germline. This CDR3 has 16 amino acids. In DNA, the CDR3 is TGTGCCAGCAGCTTAGTCAGGGCCCCAAACAATCAGCCCCAGCATTTT. Its protein product is CASSLVRAPNNQPQHF.

This chain links TRBV7-2 with TRBJ2-1; the D gene is possibly TRBD1 (5 bases). Germline values: CDR1 SGHTA, CDR2 FQGNSA. V was cut by 1 base and J by 10 bases, with 17 bases left in between. This CDR3 spans 15 amino acids. CDR3 residues: CASSLDPTAELEQFF. DNA for the CDR3: TGTGCCAGCAGCTTAGACCCGACAGCAGAGTTAGAGCAGTTCTTC.

The CDR3 bases are TGTGCCAGCAGATATATCGACAGGACCCCATACGAGCAGTACTTC. It specifies CASRYIDRTPYEQYF. The gene calls are TRBV5-6 and TRBJ2-4, with D perhaps matching TRBD1 (6 bases). The tail of the sequence fits TRBJ2-7 better, so the J call may be wrong. The CDR3 has 15 residues. Germline V gene sequence: CDR1 SGHDT, CDR2 YYEEEE.

V and J are TRBV10-3 and TRBJ1-2, with D perhaps TRBD1 (5 bases). V was shortened by 7 bases and J by 8 bases, with 17 bases between the two germline ends. The CDR3 has 13 residues. Germline V gene data show CDR1 as ENHRY and CDR2 as SYGVKD. The DNA for the CDR3 is TGTGCCATCAATGACGTCAGACAGCTAGGCTACACCTTC. Protein sequence: CAINDVRQLGYTF.

The V gene is TRBV6-2 or TRBV6-3, the J gene TRBJ2-1, with D perhaps matching TRBD2 (5 bases). CDR1 is MNHEY and CDR2 is SVGEGT in the germline V gene. The germline V and J ends were trimmed by 2 bases and 8 bases, with 7 bases remaining between them. The CDR3 length is 12 residues. This CDR3 is CASSYTRHEQFF. The DNA for the CDR3 is TGTGCCAGCAGTTACACTAGGCATGAGCAGTTCTTC.